The 24 T cell receptor beta chains presented below share a single source sample, sequenced in a study of blood T cell repertoires in COVID-19. Generated by immunoSEQ multiplex PCR, the TCRdb table keeps only in-frame clones and is missing some. The sample has roughly 290,000 clones; about 91% are singletons. Sequenced sample: peripheral blood. All receptors derive from a woman aged 55-75 years with acute or convalescent COVID-19.

The chain uses TRBV20-1 and TRBJ1-1; D ambiguous. The CDR3 has 11 amino acids. Germline CDR1 and CDR2: DFQATT and SNEGSKA (reference sequence). V shed 1 base and J shed 8 bases, with 8 bases lying between them. In DNA form, the CDR3 reads TGCAGTGCTAGAGGGAGGATGGAAGCTTTCTTT. This codes for CSARGRMEAFF.

There are a few counts of this clone. The junction and the germline gene differ at one end; a read error may be behind it. This rearrangement joins TRBV7-7 to TRBJ2-5, with D possibly matching TRBD1 (6 bases). The germline V gene encodes CDR1 SSHAT and CDR2 FNYEAQ (reference sequence). The CDR3 is 16 residues long. Here the CDR3 reads CASSLGRTVQGETQYF. The CDR3 region has the DNA TGTGCTAGCAGCTTAGGACGGACAGTCCAGGGGGAGACCCAGTACTTC.

The table lists this clone with a count of one. The chain couples TRBV5-1 to TRBJ2-7; the match to TRBD1 covers 8 bases. The trim removed 5 bases at V and 5 bases at J, leaving 12 bases unmatched. CDR1 SGHRS and CDR2 YFSETQ come from the germline V gene. This CDR3 has 15 residues. CDR3 DNA sequence: TGCGCCAGCAGACCCGCCGGGACAGGCACCCACGAGCAGTACTTC. This translates into CASRPAGTGTHEQYF.

The V and J genes are TRBV5-1 and TRBJ2-3; unclear D gene. Trimming shortened V by 5 bases and J by 0 bases, and 7 bases separated the two germline ends. CDR3 length equals 13 residues. The germline CDR1 and CDR2 sequences are SGHRS and YFSETQ. The CDR3 spells CASRRSSTDTQYF. CDR3 in DNA: TGCGCCAGCAGAAGGAGTAGCACAGATACGCAGTATTTT.

The chain is built from TRBV11-3 and TRBJ1-1, with no clear D. Germline assignment: CDR1 SGHNT and CDR2 YENEEA. CDR3 length: 14 amino acids. V lost 2 bases, J lost 3 bases, and 10 bases lay in between. The CDR3 protein is CASSLRGGYTEAFF. The CDR3 DNA sequence: TGTGCCAGCAGCTTACGGGGAGGGTACACTGAAGCTTTCTTT.

The gene calls are TRBV27 and TRBJ1-2; 8 bases are a match to TRBD1. The CDR3 loop spans 13 amino acids. With V trimmed by 3 bases and J by 7 bases, 4 bases remained unmatched. Germline V gene sequence: CDR1 MNHEY, CDR2 SMNVEV (reference sequence). The CDR3 DNA follows: TGTGCCAGCAGTTTCCGGACAGGGAGTGGCTACACCTTC. It specifies CASSFRTGSGYTF.

The genes are TRBV7-2 and TRBJ2-2, with unresolved D. In germline, CDR1 is SGHTA, CDR2 FQGNSA. V gave up 7 bases and J gave up 1 base, with 16 bases separating them. The CDR3 has 16 amino acids. The CDR3 region has the DNA TGTGCCAGCACCCCCCAGGTAGAATGGAACACCGGGGAGCTGTTTTTT. As protein: CASTPQVEWNTGELFF. Full variable domain (remainder filled in from reference TRBV7-2 and TRBJ2-2): GAGVSQSPSNKVTEKGKDVELRCDPISGHTALYWYRQSLGQGLEFLIYFQGNSAPDKSGLPSDRFSAERTGGSVSTLTIQRTQQEDSAVYLCASTPQVEWNTGELFFGEGSRLTVL.

The genes are TRBV27 and TRBJ2-7; 10 bases fit TRBD1. Germline V gene data show CDR1 as MNHEY and CDR2 as SMNVEV (reference sequence). CDR3 size: 15 residues. Trimming cost V 2 bases and J 3 bases; bases outside gene matches: 4. The CDR3 nucleotides are TGTGCCAGCAGTTTAAAGGGACAGGGGTACTACGAGCAGTACTTC. Its protein is CASSLKGQGYYEQYF.

The sample holds a few counts of this clone. This rearrangement joins TRBV4-1 to TRBJ1-1, with no clear D. The CDR3 is 14 amino acids. CDR1 and CDR2 from the germline V gene are MGHRA and YSYEKL. V lost 0 bases and J lost 1, with 6 bases in between. This chain's CDR3 is CASSQERGNTEAFF. For the CDR3, the DNA is TGCGCCAGCAGCCAAGAACGGGGGAACACTGAAGCTTTCTTT.

Only a few counts were recorded for this clone. The CDR3 region has the DNA TGCGCCAGCAGCTTGGTAGCGACTAGCACAGATACGCAGTATTTT. The encoded protein is CASSLVATSTDTQYF. The chain carries TRBV5-1 and TRBJ2-3; tentative D call: TRBD2 (5 bases). V was cut by 0 bases and J by 0 bases, with 8 bases left in between. This CDR3 contains 15 residues. The germline gives CDR1 SGHRS, CDR2 YFSETQ.

The chain links TRBV5-6 to TRBJ1-1, with D uncertain. The germline V and J ends were trimmed by 4 bases and 3 bases, with 7 bases remaining between them. CDR1 SGHDT and CDR2 YYEEEE come from the germline V gene. This CDR3 spans 12 amino acids. CDR3 nucleotides: TGTGCCAGCAGCACCCCGGACACTGAAGCTTTCTTT. Translation gives CASSTPDTEAFF.

The gene calls are TRBV7-9 and TRBJ2-1, with 12 bases that match TRBD2. V was clipped by 5 bases and J by 15 bases; unmatched bases: 17. Germline V gives CDR1 SEHNR, CDR2 FQNEAQ (reference sequence). This CDR3 region has 16 residues. CDR3 bases: TGTGCCAGCAGCCGACTAGCGGGGGACCCCCGGGGGGATACGTTCTTC. It specifies CASSRLAGDPRGDTFF.

The chain recombines TRBV14 with TRBJ1-2; no firm D call. Trimming removed 0 bases from V and 4 bases from J, with 9 bases in between. CDR3 size: 14 residues. The V gene's germline CDR1 is SGHDN and CDR2 FVKESK. DNA of the CDR3: TGTGCCAGCAGCCAAGAAAGCGGAAGCTATGGCTACACCTTC. This sequence encodes CASSQESGSYGYTF.

V and J are TRBV2 and TRBJ1-2, with TRBD1 as a possible D gene (6 bases). With 8 bases removed from V and 2 bases from J, the gap between germline ends came to 15 bases. In germline, CDR1 is SNHLY, CDR2 FYNNEI. This CDR3 spans 14 amino acids. CDR3: CASFRGQSNYGYTF. The CDR3 DNA sequence: TGTGCCAGCTTCCGAGGACAGAGCAACTATGGCTACACCTTC.

This clone was recorded only once. The chain combines TRBV6-5 with TRBJ2-6, with 7 nucleotides matching TRBD1. J gave up 2 bases and V 2 bases, and 3 bases lay outside the gene matches. This CDR3 has 16 amino acids. Germline V CDR1 and CDR2: MNHEY, SVGAGI. Here the CDR3 DNA reads TGTGCCAGCAGTTACGTAGGGGGCGCTGGGGCCAACGTCCTGACTTTC. Its protein product is CASSYVGGAGANVLTF.

The V call is TRBV12-3 or TRBV12-4, the J call TRBJ1-1; D possibly corresponds to TRBD1 (6 bases). The CDR3 has 12 amino acids. V shed 7 bases and J shed 6 bases, with 12 bases lying between them. The CDR3 loop reads CASIRGTSEAFF. Written as DNA, the CDR3 is TGTGCCAGCATTAGGGGGACCTCTGAAGCTTTCTTT.

The chain couples TRBV12-3 or TRBV12-4 to TRBJ2-3; 7 bases align to TRBD1. With 3 bases clipped from V and 5 bases from J, the junction kept 2 bases outside the gene matches. The CDR3 is 13 residues long. As DNA, the CDR3 is TGTGCCAGCAGTTTGGGACAGTTAGATACGCAGTATTTT. Translation: CASSLGQLDTQYF.

The chain is built from TRBV5-1 and TRBJ1-6; 9 nucleotides match TRBD1. This CDR3 comprises 16 residues. The junction had 9 bases not matched to a gene; V was cut back by 3 bases and J by 8 bases. Germline V lookup: CDR1 SGHRS, CDR2 YFSETQ. CDR3 sequence: CASSSFGQGWDSPLHF. The CDR3 DNA reads TGCGCCAGCAGCTCCTTCGGACAGGGGTGGGATTCACCCCTCCACTTT.

The V call is TRBV24-1, the J call TRBJ1-5; D is unclear. V lost 5 bases to trimming and J lost 2 bases, with 6 bases between them. CDR1 KGHDR and CDR2 SFDVKD come from the germline V gene. CDR3 length: 13 amino acids. The CDR3 nucleotides read TGTGCCACCAGTGGGGCCGGCAATCAGCCCCAGCATTTT. This translates into CATSGAGNQPQHF.

V is TRBV6-6 and J is TRBJ1-6; 7 nucleotides match TRBD1. Germline CDR1 MNHNY, CDR2 SVGAGI (reference sequence). V shed 7 bases and J 9 bases; nucleotides not matched to a gene: 9. The CDR3 runs to 14 residues. CDR3 nucleotides: TGTGCCAGCACCCCAGGGGGTGGGGCTTCACCCCTCCACTTT. Protein: CASTPGGGASPLHF.

The rearrangement uses TRBV18 and TRBJ2-1; 9 bases align to TRBD2. With 5 bases clipped from V and 2 bases from J, the junction kept 7 bases outside the gene matches. Germline CDR1 and CDR2: KGHSH and LQKENI. CDR3 length: 16 residues. The CDR3 DNA follows: TGTGCCAGCTCAACTGAAGTAGCGGGAGCCTACAATGAGCAGTTCTTC. The encoded protein is CASSTEVAGAYNEQFF.

The J gene is TRBJ2-5, the V gene TRBV11-3, with 8 bases aligning to TRBD2. The germline V gene has CDR1 SGHNT and CDR2 YENEEA. CDR3 size: 16 residues. With V trimmed by 1 base and J by 2 bases, 6 bases remained unmatched. As DNA, the CDR3 is TGTGCCAGCAGCTTAGTCCCGGGGGGGGATCAAGAGACCCAGTACTTC. As protein: CASSLVPGGDQETQYF.

This chain uses TRBV28 with TRBJ1-4, with a possible D match to TRBD1 (5 bases). Trimming took off 7 bases at V and 8 bases at J, with 17 bases between the two ends. The CDR3 totals 14 residues. Germline V gene sequence: CDR1 MDHEN, CDR2 SYDVKM. CDR3: CASTPWGEGEKLFF. Written as DNA, the CDR3 is TGTGCCAGCACCCCGTGGGGGGAGGGAGAAAAACTGTTTTTT. Looking up the rest from reference TRBV28 and TRBJ1-4 gives the full variable domain: DVKVTQSSRYLVKRTGEKVFLECVQDMDHENMFWYRQDPGLGLRLIYFSYDVKMKEKGDIPEGYSVSREKKERFSLILESASTNQTSMYLCASTPWGEGEKLFFGSGTQLSVL.

The CDR3 sequence is CASSFGGGYTF. The CDR3, as DNA: TGTGCCAGCAGTTTTGGGGGGGGCTACACCTTC. The rearrangement joins TRBV12-3 or TRBV12-4 to TRBJ1-2; D is possibly TRBD1 (5 bases). The CDR3 is 11 amino acids. The V gene lost 3 bases and the J gene lost 8 bases, with 7 bases spanning the gap.